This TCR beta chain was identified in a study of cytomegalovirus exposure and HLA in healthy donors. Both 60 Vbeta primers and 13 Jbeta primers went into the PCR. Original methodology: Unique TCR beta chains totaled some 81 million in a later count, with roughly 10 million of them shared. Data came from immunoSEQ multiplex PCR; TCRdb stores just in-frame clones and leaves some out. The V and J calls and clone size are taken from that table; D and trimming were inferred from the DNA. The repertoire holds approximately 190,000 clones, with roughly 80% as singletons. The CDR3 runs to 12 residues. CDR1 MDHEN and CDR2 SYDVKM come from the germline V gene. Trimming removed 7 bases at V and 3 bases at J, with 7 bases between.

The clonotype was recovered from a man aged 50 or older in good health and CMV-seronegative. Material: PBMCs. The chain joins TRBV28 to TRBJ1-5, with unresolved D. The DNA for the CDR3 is TGTGCCAGCACCATCAACAATCAGCCCCAGCATTTT. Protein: CASTINNQPQHF. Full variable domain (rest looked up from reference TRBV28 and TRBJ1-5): DVKVTQSSRYLVKRTGEKVFLECVQDMDHENMFWYRQDPGLGLRLIYFSYDVKMKEKGDIPEGYSVSREKKERFSLILESASTNQTSMYLCASTINNQPQHFGDGTRLSIL.